This TCR beta chain came from a study of sequential checkpoint blockade in melanoma. The overall study: Both treatment sequences were followed by maintenance nivolumab. 90 to 95 pretreatment tumor DNA samples were TCRβ immunosequenced.

J was trimmed by 6 bases and V by 4 bases; bases with no gene match: 6. Germline values: CDR1 MNHGY, CDR2 SAAAGT. The CDR3 is 15 amino acids. This clone came up a few times. Assay used: immunoSEQ multiplex PCR; TCRdb lists only in-frame clones, some missing. The sample carries about 9,600 clones, 24% recorded once. Treatment specified: randomized to nivolumab then ipilimumab (arm A) or the reverse (arm B). This chain links TRBV6-8 with TRBJ2-1; 10 bases agree with TRBD2. The TCR sequence derives from a human donor with melanoma. Sequencing was performed on tumor tissue (inferred from file names), taken from a patient given nivolumab and ipilimumab in sequence. CDR3 residues: CASSSSGSKTNEQFF. CDR3 in DNA: TGTGCCAGCAGTTCTAGCGGGAGTAAGACCAATGAGCAGTTCTTC.